The present T cell receptor (beta chain) was sequenced within a study of blood T cell repertoires in COVID-19 (dated by TCRdb to the early 2020s). About the study as a whole: Samples covering the acute and convalescent phases of COVID-19 were provided by collaborators in the United States, Italy and Spain. The prospective study material was composed of cDNA or gDNA derived from T cells, B-cell-depleted T cells, or PBMCs. Samples came from the ongoing ImmuneRACE study (first 160 participants) plus 1,254 subjects from 6 global collaborators. Where HLA class I and class II types were available, the types were taken from metadata supplied by the sample provider, not from assay-based typing. The sample metadata nearly always contained a de-identified subject ID, COVID-19 status, age in years and sex. The repertoires were released in a freely available public database meant as a resource for research on the immune response to SARS-CoV-2. The dataset comprised deeply sampled blood TCRbeta repertoires from subjects exposed to, actively infected with, or recovered from COVID-19. The research as a whole found: The amount of clinical and demographic metadata varied by source and participant and was provided uncurated.

TCRbeta CDR3 regions were amplified from genomic DNA using the immunoSEQ Assay, a bias-controlled multiplex PCR. Processing in the source paper ran as follows. Nucleated cell counts per sample were estimated from amplification of reference gene primers within the assay. Sequence reads were collapsed and filtered to measure the absolute abundance of every unique TCRbeta CDR3 rearrangement. For each sample, productive Simpson clonality was calculated by taking the square root of Simpson's diversity index across productive rearrangements. TCRdb took over this immuneACCESS table, retaining in-frame rearrangements with V and J assigned. Such tables are incomplete; in checked studies, under half of the missing clones stem from an unresolved V gene, and the remainder is unexplained. The V and J calls and clone size were taken over from that table, and D and trimming were inferred from the DNA. This sample lists over 150,000 clones; about 83% were detected once. The ten most abundant clones make up 0.7% to 0.9% of the sample.

After removal of 4 bases from V and 3 bases from J, the junction retains 9 bases not matched to a gene. CDR1 and CDR2, per the germline V gene, are KGHDR and SFDVKD. The CDR3 contains 16 residues, cysteine and phenylalanine counted. Only the CDR3 DNA stays, 48 bases, in frame from base 1. A second Seattle source provided samples from volunteer blood donors who had recovered from COVID-19. Collaborating institutions collected whole blood in K2EDTA tubes following their own protocols. For TCRbeta analysis, collaborator samples were shipped as frozen whole blood, as isolated PBMCs, or as DNA extracted from either sample type. Comment on this clone: This receptor's antigen is unknown. Per-base qualities were not stored, and no clone one base away is much larger.

The TCR sequence derives from a woman aged 18-30 years who had recovered from COVID-19. The sequence is built from TRBV24-1 and TRBJ2-3; TRBD1 matches 7 bases in the middle. The specimen was peripheral blood. The nucleotide sequence reads TGTGCCACCAGTGACCCCCGACAGGGTAGGACAGATACGCAGTATTTT. Translated, it gives CATSDPRQGRTDTQYF.